This T cell receptor beta chain was sequenced during a study of shared clonotypes between healthy human individuals. General study results and limits: Sequencing depth was predicted to influence how clonotypes are shared among donors. It was observed that 5% to 6.5% of naive CD4 clonotypes were shared across a handful of donors.

This CDR3 region has 13 residues. Germline V gene data show CDR1 as WNHNN and CDR2 as SYGVQD (reference sequence). The V and J ends lost 4 bases and 9 bases respectively, with 13 bases between them. It was at deep level that the assay was run. Assay used: immunoSEQ multiplex PCR; TCRdb lists only in-frame clones, some missing. The data show under 750,000 clones, just under 75% seen once. CD4+ cells underwent separation, giving CD45RA+ naive and CD45RA-negative memory subsets. Of note for this clone: What it recognizes is unknown.

The receptor comes from a woman aged 25-40 years in good health. The sample was memory CD4+ T cells sorted from blood. Regarding subset: CD45RA-negative fraction. The gene calls are TRBV10-1 and TRBJ2-1, with D possibly called TRBD1 or TRBD2 (5 bases each). This CDR3 is CASSGNAGTEQFF. The CDR3 region has the DNA TGCGCCAGCAGTGGAAACGCCGGGACTGAGCAGTTCTTC.